This T cell receptor (beta chain) was captured in a study of tumor and adjacent non-tumor tissue in lung cancer. A remark on this clonotype: Its specificity is not known. At one boundary the junction diverges from the germline segment, which might be a read error.

Study-wide results and limits: Tumor repertoires had a smaller top 100 clone share than normal lung. TCR diversity was significantly greater in tumor than normal lung tissue. Patients with more diverse tumor TCRs had worse survival.

RNA was extracted from bulk tissue without any cell sorting. The library came from three nested PCR rounds adapted from ARM-PCR protocols. TCRdb used MiXCR to reprocess the multiplex PCR reads, holding one entry per CDR3 protein. In the table there are more than 60,000 distinct CDR3 sequences, 77% of which are singletons. Germline CDR1 SGHNT, CDR2 YENEEA. The CDR3 extends over 15 amino acids. The receptor was isolated from a woman between 45 and 65 years old with non-small cell lung cancer. The chain joins TRBV11-3 to TRBJ2-1; 7 nucleotides line up with TRBD1. Sequenced material: lung tumor tissue. The CDR3 nucleotides are TGTGCCAACAGTAACCGGGACAGCTTCTACAATGAGCAGTCCTTC. Translating it yields CANSNRDSFYNEQSF.